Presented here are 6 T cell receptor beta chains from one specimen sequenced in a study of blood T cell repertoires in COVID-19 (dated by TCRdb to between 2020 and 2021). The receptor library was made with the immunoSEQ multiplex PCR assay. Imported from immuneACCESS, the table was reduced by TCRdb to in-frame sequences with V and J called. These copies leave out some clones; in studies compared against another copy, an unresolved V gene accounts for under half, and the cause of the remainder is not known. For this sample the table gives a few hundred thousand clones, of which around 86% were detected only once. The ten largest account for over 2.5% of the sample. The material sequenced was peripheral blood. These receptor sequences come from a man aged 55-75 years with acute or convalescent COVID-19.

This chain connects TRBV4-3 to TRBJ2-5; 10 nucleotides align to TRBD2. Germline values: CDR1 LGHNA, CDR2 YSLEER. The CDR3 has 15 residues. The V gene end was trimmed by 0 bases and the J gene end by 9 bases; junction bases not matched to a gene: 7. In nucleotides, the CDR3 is TGCGCCAGCAGCCAAGAGAGGACTAGCGGCCCGCCCCAGTACTTC. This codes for CASSQERTSGPPQYF.

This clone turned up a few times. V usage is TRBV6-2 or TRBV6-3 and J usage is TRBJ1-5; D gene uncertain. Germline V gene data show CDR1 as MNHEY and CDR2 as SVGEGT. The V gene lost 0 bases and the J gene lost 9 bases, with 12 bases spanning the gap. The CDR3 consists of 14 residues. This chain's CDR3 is CASSYSGGAGPQHF. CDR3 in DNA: TGTGCCAGCAGTTACTCAGGCGGCGCGGGGCCCCAGCATTTT.

The CDR3 region has the DNA TGTGCCAGTAGTACGGGGGGGCCCCAAGAGACCCAGTACTTC. Its protein product is CASSTGGPQETQYF. The chain uses TRBV19 and TRBJ2-5; 8 bases map to TRBD2. Per germline, CDR1 LNHDA and CDR2 SQIVND (reference sequence). This CDR3 has 14 residues. V trimming: 4 bases; J trimming: 1 base; junction bases outside the gene matches: 2. Complete variable domain (other parts from reference TRBV19 and TRBJ2-5): DGGITQSPKYLFRKEGQNVTLSCEQNLNHDAMYWYRQDPGQGLRLIYYSQIVNDFQKGDIAEGYSVSREKKESFPLTVTSAQKNPTAFYLCASSTGGPQETQYFGPGTRLLVL.

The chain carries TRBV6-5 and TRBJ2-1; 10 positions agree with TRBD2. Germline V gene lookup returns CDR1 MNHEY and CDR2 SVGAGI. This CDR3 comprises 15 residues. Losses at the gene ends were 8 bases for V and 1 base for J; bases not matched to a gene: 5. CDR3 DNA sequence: TGTGCCAGCCGAATAGCGGGGGGATCCTACAATGAGCAGTTCTTC. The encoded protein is CASRIAGGSYNEQFF.

The CDR3 region has the DNA TGTGCCAGCAGCAAGCCCCCGGGGACAGATACGCAGTATTTT. Its protein is CASSKPPGTDTQYF. The V gene is TRBV21-1, the J gene TRBJ2-3; whether TRBD2, the table's D call, matches the DNA was not checked. TRBV21-1 is an annotated pseudogene. The CDR3 has 14 residues.

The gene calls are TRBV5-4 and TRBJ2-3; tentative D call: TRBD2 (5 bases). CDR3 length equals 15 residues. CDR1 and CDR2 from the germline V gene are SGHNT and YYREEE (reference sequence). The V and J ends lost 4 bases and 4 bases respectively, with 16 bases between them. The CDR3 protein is CASSRTRSEADTQYF. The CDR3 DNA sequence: TGTGCCAGCAGCCGAACTAGATCTGAGGCAGATACGCAGTATTTT.